These 30 T cell receptor beta chains originate from one sample sequenced in a study of blood T cells in healthy people across ages. A second roughly 7 to 12 cycle PCR used barcoded and J-beta primers. Using its own MiXCR run on the 5' RACE reads, TCRdb lists one record per CDR3 protein. The data show 800,000 or so distinct CDR3 sequences, around 50% seen once. The specimen was blood. Receptors originate from a man older than 75 in good health.

The chain uses TRBV20-1 and TRBJ2-7; TRBD2 aligns across 8 bases. Germline CDR1 reads DFQATT; CDR2 reads SNEGSKA (reference sequence). V trimming: 1 base; J trimming: 3 bases; junction bases outside the gene matches: 8. The CDR3 extends over 15 amino acids. Here the CDR3 reads CSARAQAGESYEQYF. The CDR3 nucleotides read TGCAGTGCTAGAGCTCAAGCGGGGGAGAGCTACGAGCAGTACTTC.

The J gene is TRBJ2-3, the V gene TRBV4-2, with D possibly being TRBD2 (5 bases). The CDR3 is made up of 14 amino acids. V was clipped by 6 bases and J by 3 bases, with 13 bases between them. Germline V gene sequence: CDR1 LGHNA, CDR2 YNFKEQ. The CDR3 protein is CASSRGEGTDTQYF. The CDR3 DNA sequence: TGTGCCAGCAGTCGCGGTGAGGGAACAGATACGCAGTATTTT.

This clonotype was seen at least ten times. The rearrangement links TRBV12-5 to TRBJ2-7, with 10 bases matching TRBD1. The germline V gene has CDR1 LGHNT and CDR2 FRNRAP. The CDR3 has 14 amino acids. The J segment lost 5 bases and the V segment lost 6 bases, leaving 7 bases of the junction unmatched. The DNA for the CDR3 is TGTGCTAGTGGCAAGGGACAGGGGCGCGACGAGCAGTACTTC. Protein product: CASGKGQGRDEQYF.

CDR3 residues: CASSGTGLAGAGGAKNIQYF. The CDR3 nucleotides are TGTGCCAGCAGTGGCACGGGACTAGCGGGGGCCGGAGGAGCCAAAAACATTCAGTACTTC. V and J are TRBV27 and TRBJ2-4; 14 nucleotides match TRBD2. V lost 5 bases, J lost 0 bases, and 12 bases stayed unmatched. This CDR3 comprises 20 residues. Germline CDR1 MNHEY, CDR2 SMNVEV (reference sequence).

This clonotype was found a few times. A read error may account for a junction end that differs from germline. This chain's CDR3 is CASSESGYEQYF. In DNA, the CDR3 is TGCGCCAGCAGTGAGTCGGGCTACGAGCAGTACTTC. The chain is built from TRBV6-1 and TRBJ2-7; D uncertain. Germline V CDR1 and CDR2: MNHNS, SASEGT. The CDR3 spans 12 residues.

J is TRBJ2-7 and V is TRBV4-3; D is undetermined. This CDR3 region has 16 residues. V dropped 1 base and J dropped 5 bases, with 18 bases sitting between them. CDR1 and CDR2 (germline): LGHNA, YSLEER. The CDR3 region has the DNA TGCGCCAGCAGCCAAGCCCTTAACGATGAGCACGACGAGCAGTACTTC. This encodes CASSQALNDEHDEQYF.

This chain connects TRBV30 to TRBJ1-2, with unresolved D. The length of the CDR3 is 15 residues. Per germline, CDR1 GTSNPN and CDR2 SVGIG (reference sequence). V lost 8 bases and J lost 0, with 19 bases in between. CDR3: CATYPAAAPNYGYTF. The CDR3 bases are TGTGCCACATACCCGGCCGCAGCCCCTAACTATGGCTACACCTTC.

The chain links TRBV7-6 to TRBJ2-3; 7 bases fit TRBD2. The length of the CDR3 is 16 residues. Looked up from germline, CDR1 is SGHVS and CDR2 is FNYEAQ. Losses at the gene ends were 1 base for V and 6 bases for J; bases not matched to a gene: 10. The CDR3 sequence: CASSLGAAGEGDTQYF. Here the CDR3 DNA reads TGTGCCAGCAGCTTAGGCGCGGCGGGAGAGGGGGATACGCAGTATTTT.

This clonotype was counted only a few times. V gene TRBV24-1 combines with J gene TRBJ2-3; D not resolved. With 6 bases removed from V and 4 bases from J, the gap between germline ends came to 13 bases. In germline, CDR1 is KGHDR, CDR2 SFDVKD. This CDR3 has 14 residues. The CDR3 DNA sequence: TGTGCCACCAGTTCCACCTTGGGTGCAGATACGCAGTATTTT. Its protein is CATSSTLGADTQYF.

This clonotype was seen just once. One end of the junction is discordant with germline, which a read error may explain. The gene calls are TRBV5-5 and TRBJ2-7, with 7 bases that match TRBD2. The tail of the sequence fits TRBJ2-5 better, so the J call may be wrong. The germline gives CDR1 SGHKS, CDR2 YYEKEE (reference sequence). The CDR3 sequence is 15 residues long. The CDR3: CASNLKLTAGETQYF. The CDR3 bases are TGTGCCAGCAACTTGAAGTTAACAGCGGGGGAGACCCAGTACTTC.

This clonotype has only one observation. The chain uses TRBV4-3 and TRBJ2-5; 7 positions agree with TRBD1. The CDR3 totals 18 residues. Germline lookup yields CDR1 LGHNA and CDR2 YSLEER. With 1 base clipped from V and 2 bases from J, the junction kept 13 bases outside the gene matches. The chain's CDR3 is CASSQGGGTGQLQETQYF. DNA for the CDR3: TGCGCCAGCAGCCAAGGAGGAGGAACGGGACAGCTTCAAGAGACCCAGTACTTC.

The gene calls are TRBV10-3 and TRBJ2-1; 14 bases match TRBD2. Per the germline V gene, CDR1 is ENHRY and CDR2 is SYGVKD. CDR3 size: 17 residues. The trim removed 2 bases at V and 6 bases at J, leaving 6 bases unmatched. DNA for the CDR3: TGTGCCATCAGTGAGACCAAGGGACTAGCGGGAGTCAATGAGCAGTTCTTC. Translation gives CAISETKGLAGVNEQFF.

J is TRBJ2-5 and V is TRBV20-1; D possibly corresponds to TRBD2 (5 bases). V shed 0 bases and J shed 11 bases, with 13 bases lying between them. Germline lookup yields CDR1 DFQATT and CDR2 SNEGSKA (reference sequence). This CDR3 is 12 amino acids long. The CDR3 protein is CSARDRGRLQYF. As DNA, the CDR3 is TGCAGTGCTAGAGATCGAGGACGACTACAGTACTTC.

This clonotype was counted between two and nine times. The CDR3: CAGQSLWRETQYF. The DNA of the CDR3 is TGTGCCGGACAGTCCCTATGGAGAGAGACCCAGTACTTC. This rearrangement joins TRBV21-1 to TRBJ2-5; TRBD1 reflects the table's D call only, with no check against the DNA. TRBV21-1 is deemed a pseudogene. The CDR3 runs to 13 residues.

The chain couples TRBV7-2 to TRBJ2-7; 7 bases are shared with TRBD1. The V gene end was trimmed by 2 bases and the J gene end by 4 bases; junction bases not matched to a gene: 5. The CDR3 spans 14 residues. Germline-derived CDR1 and CDR2 are SGHTA and FQGNSA. CDR3 sequence: CASSLSYRGYEQYF. CDR3 nucleotide sequence: TGTGCCAGCAGCTTATCGTACAGGGGATACGAGCAGTACTTC.

This clonotype was counted between two and nine times. The chain carries TRBV5-1 and TRBJ2-3; the D is unclear. This CDR3 spans 16 amino acids. CDR1 SGHRS and CDR2 YFSETQ come from the germline V gene. V was trimmed by 0 bases and J by 3 bases, leaving 14 bases between them. The CDR3 coding sequence is TGCGCCAGCAGCTTGGAAGGCTCGTTAGGGACAGATACGCAGTATTTT. Residues: CASSLEGSLGTDTQYF.

The chain is built from TRBV20-1 and TRBJ2-7; weak D call: TRBD2 (6 bases). The CDR3 totals 15 residues. V lost 1 base and J 3 bases, leaving 16 bases between the germline ends. Germline CDR1 and CDR2: DFQATT and SNEGSKA (reference sequence). The CDR3 DNA is TGCAGTGCTAGAGGCGGTCAGCAGGAGGGCTACGAGCAGTACTTC. Translating it yields CSARGGQQEGYEQYF.

The chain has TRBV5-5 and TRBJ1-2; TRBD1 matches at 7 bases. In germline, CDR1 is SGHKS, CDR2 YYEKEE (reference sequence). This CDR3 has 12 residues. V shed 7 bases and J 3 bases; nucleotides not matched to a gene: 3. The CDR3 spells CASDRVDYGYTF. The CDR3 DNA reads TGTGCCAGCGACAGGGTAGACTATGGCTACACCTTC.

The chain has TRBV5-1 and TRBJ2-1, with 13 bases fitting TRBD2. Trimming took 1 base from V and 3 from J; bases not matched to a gene: 4. Per germline, CDR1 SGHRS and CDR2 YFSETQ. The CDR3 covers 17 residues. The CDR3 bases are TGCGCCAGCAGCTTGACTAGCGGGAGGGCCGGCTACAATGAGCAGTTCTTC. It encodes CASSLTSGRAGYNEQFF.

The chain uses TRBV7-8 and TRBJ2-7; tentative D call: TRBD2 (5 bases). Germline V gene sequence: CDR1 SGHVS, CDR2 FQNEAQ. This CDR3 has 15 residues. V lost 2 bases and J 2 bases, leaving 13 bases between the germline ends. CDR3 protein: CASSLLVALAYEQYF. CDR3 nucleotide sequence: TGTGCCAGCAGCTTACTCGTAGCGCTTGCCTACGAGCAGTACTTC.

The rearrangement uses TRBV7-9 and TRBJ2-1, with D perhaps assigned TRBD1 or TRBD2 (6 bases each). This CDR3 is built from 17 residues. Germline V gene data show CDR1 as SEHNR and CDR2 as FQNEAQ (reference sequence). Deletions cut 1 base from V and 0 bases from J, with 13 bases between. The CDR3 region has the DNA TGTGCCAGCAGCTTAGAGAATGGGGGGCCCTCCTACAATGAGCAGTTCTTC. It is translated as CASSLENGGPSYNEQFF.

This chain joins TRBV7-3 and TRBJ2-1; 8 nucleotides line up with TRBD2. CDR1 SGHTA and CDR2 FQGTGA come from the germline V gene. CDR3 size: 18 residues. J gave up 7 bases and V 0 bases, and 14 bases lay outside the gene matches. The CDR3 nucleotides are TGTGCCAGCAGCTTAACAGGGCGAGCGGGAGTGTTAGAAAATGAGCAGTTCTTC. This sequence encodes CASSLTGRAGVLENEQFF.

The V gene is TRBV2, the J gene TRBJ2-7; no definite D call. The CDR3 has 13 amino acids. Deletions cut 8 bases from V and 3 bases from J, with 14 bases between. CDR1 is SNHLY, CDR2 FYNNEI, per germline. The CDR3 nucleotides are TGTGCCAGCTCCCCCCTACATATCTACGAGCAGTACTTC. This gives the protein CASSPLHIYEQYF.

Concerning this clonotype: Just one base apart from a much larger clone, this may be a read error. This rearrangement joins TRBV29-1 to TRBJ2-5; D call uncertain. CDR3 length: 11 amino acids. The germline V gene has CDR1 SQVTM and CDR2 ANQGSEA. CDR3 DNA sequence: TGCAGCGGTGAACAGCAAGAGACCCAGTACTTC. Amino acid sequence: CSGEQQETQYF.

A few counts support this clonotype. This chain uses TRBV28 with TRBJ2-7; TRBD2 might be the D (5 bases). Looked up from germline, CDR1 is MDHEN and CDR2 is SYDVKM. The CDR3 sequence is 15 residues long. V lost 4 bases to trimming and J lost 3 bases, with 16 bases between them. The CDR3 spells CASSYPVGVRYEQYF. CDR3 DNA sequence: TGTGCCAGCAGTTACCCCGTGGGAGTTCGCTACGAGCAGTACTTC.

This clonotype was seen a few times. The V gene is TRBV20-1, the J gene TRBJ2-1, with 14 bases identical to TRBD2. The CDR3 extends over 13 amino acids. CDR1 DFQATT and CDR2 SNEGSKA come from the germline V gene (reference sequence). V lost 6 bases to trimming and J lost 10 bases; unmatched junction nucleotides: 5. In DNA form, the CDR3 reads TGCAGTGCCTTTAGACTAGCGGGAGGGGAGCAGTTCTTC. Translating it yields CSAFRLAGGEQFF.

This chain uses TRBV2 with TRBJ2-1, with D unresolved. The CDR3 is made up of 16 amino acids. Germline assignment: CDR1 SNHLY and CDR2 FYNNEI. V lost 7 bases to trimming and J lost 13 bases, with 29 bases between them. The CDR3 sequence: CASTYLRVVGEETQFF. The DNA for the CDR3 is TGTGCCAGCACCTACTTAAGGGTTGTCGGAGAAGAGACCCAGTTCTTC. The whole variable domain, remainder taken from reference TRBV2 and TRBJ2-1, is EPEVTQTPSHQVTQMGQEVILRCVPISNHLYFYWYRQILGQKVEFLVSFYNNEISEKSEIFDDQFSVERPDGSNFTLKIRSTKLEDSAMYFCASTYLRVVGEETQFFGPGTRLTVL.

This clonotype has at least ten counts. This chain links TRBV7-8 with TRBJ2-1; the match to TRBD1 covers 7 bases. This CDR3 has 20 residues. Trimming took 5 bases from V and 5 from J; bases not matched to a gene: 24. Germline V gives CDR1 SGHVS, CDR2 FQNEAQ. CDR3 in DNA: TGTGCCAGCAGCCCTACTATCAGACAGGGTTGGACGCTGGTCGACAATGAGCAGTTCTTC. Its protein product is CASSPTIRQGWTLVDNEQFF.

V gene TRBV6-5 combines with J gene TRBJ2-6, with D unclear. Germline values: CDR1 MNHEY, CDR2 SVGAGI. The CDR3 covers 15 residues. Between the trimmed V and J ends, which lost 0 bases and 0 bases, there was a span of 3 bases. CDR3 residues: CASSYSFSGANVLTF. The CDR3 DNA follows: TGTGCCAGCAGTTACTCCTTCTCTGGGGCCAACGTCCTGACTTTC.

This clonotype was picked up a small number of times. J is TRBJ2-5 and V is TRBV29-1; TRBD1 agrees at 10 bases. The junction had 6 bases not matched to a gene; V was cut back by 5 bases and J by 0 bases. The CDR3 consists of 15 residues. CDR1 and CDR2 (germline): SQVTM, ANQGSEA. The CDR3 protein is CSVSMGQGYQETQYF. The CDR3 DNA is TGCAGCGTTTCAATGGGACAGGGGTACCAAGAGACCCAGTACTTC. The whole variable domain, remainder taken from reference TRBV29-1 and TRBJ2-5, is SAVISQKPSRDICQRGTSLTIQCQVDSQVTMMFWYRQQPGQSLTLIATANQGSEATYESGFVIDKFPISRPNLTFSTLTVSNMSPEDSSIYLCSVSMGQGYQETQYFGPGTRLLVL.